The sequence of this T cell receptor (beta chain) was determined in a study of PD-L1 blockade in urothelial cancer. The CDR3 covers 15 residues. V lost 5 bases to trimming and J lost 6 bases, with 16 bases between them. The germline gives CDR1 MNHEY, CDR2 SMNVEV (reference sequence). The time point: pretreatment peripheral blood. Each PCR had synthetic TCR analog templates added to it as a spike-in. TCRdb's copy holds only in-frame clones and misses some; the assay was immunoSEQ multiplex PCR. The sample lists approximately 100,000 clones, more than 70% occurring once. This specimen consisted of PBMCs, obtained around atezolizumab (anti-PD-L1) treatment. This clonotype was sampled from a woman aged 80 or over with urothelial cancer. V is TRBV27 and J is TRBJ1-4; no reliable D call. CDR3 region: CASSVLGSQDEKLFF. The CDR3 nucleotides are TGTGCCAGCAGTGTTCTTGGAAGCCAGGATGAAAAACTGTTTTTT.